This T cell receptor beta chain is drawn from a study of blood T cell repertoires in COVID-19 (dated by TCRdb to the early 2020s). Broadly, across the study: The collaborator samples originated in the United States, Italy and Spain and spanned the acute and convalescent phases of COVID-19. A de-identified subject ID, COVID-19 status, age in years and sex were almost always included in the sample metadata. The prospective study material was composed of cDNA or gDNA derived from T cells, B-cell-depleted T cells, or PBMCs. The dataset comprised deeply sampled blood TCRbeta repertoires from subjects exposed to, actively infected with, or recovered from COVID-19. The samples were drawn from the first 160 participants of the ongoing ImmuneRACE study and from 1,254 subjects provided by 6 global collaborators. HLA class I and class II types, where available, came from metadata supplied by the sample provider rather than from assay-based typing. The repertoires were made available in a free public database intended to serve as a resource for research on the immune response to SARS-CoV-2.

Whole blood was collected in K2EDTA tubes by collaborating institutions according to the institutions' own protocols. Collaborator samples were shipped for TCRbeta analysis as frozen whole blood, isolated PBMCs, or DNA extracted from either sample type. A note on this clone: Its antigen remains unidentified. No qualities accompany the bases; no much larger clone lies one base away.

TCRbeta CDR3 regions were amplified from genomic DNA by means of the immunoSEQ Assay, a bias-controlled multiplex PCR. In the original analysis: The number of nucleated cells in each sample was estimated by amplification of reference gene primers within the assay. To quantify the absolute abundance of each unique TCRbeta CDR3 rearrangement, sequence reads were collapsed and filtered. Productive Simpson clonality was computed per sample as the square root of Simpson's diversity index over productive rearrangements. Imported from immuneACCESS, the table was reduced by TCRdb to in-frame sequences with V and J called. These copies leave out some clones; in studies compared against another copy, an unresolved V gene accounts for under half, and the cause of the remainder is not known. V and J calls and clone size are copied from that table; D and trimming were computed from the DNA. This sample lists some 220,000 clones; under 90% were detected once. The ten largest clones represent about a sixth of the sample.

Overall study outcomes, separate from this receptor: How much clinical and demographic metadata was included differed by source and by participant, and the metadata was provided uncurated.

The CDR3 goes from the cysteine to the phenylalanine over 14 residues. Kept here is only the CDR3 DNA, which spans 42 bases and is read in frame from base 1. V is clipped by 0 bases and J by 5 bases, and the sequence between their germline boundaries is 9 bases long. The germline V gene gives CDR1 as SGDLS and CDR2 as YYNGEE. The chain was built from TRBV9 and TRBJ2-1, with an unclear D gene assignment. This TCR came from a woman aged 80 or over with active or convalescent COVID-19. The sample was peripheral blood. The bases are TGTGCCAGCAGCGTAGGTCTAACCAACAATGAGCAGTTCTTC. This translates into CASSVGLTNNEQFF.